This TCR beta chain derives from a study of T cell responses to AZD1222 COVID-19 vaccine. The CDR3 spans 14 residues. Germline V gives CDR1 SQVTM, CDR2 ANQGSEA. V lost 4 bases, J lost 2 bases, and 12 bases lay in between. Comments on this clone: The antigen remains unidentified.

Measured with immunoSEQ multiplex PCR; TCRdb has only the in-frame clones, and not every one. Of 150,000 or so clones listed, approximately 90% were seen once; the top ten hold 2.5% to 3%. Whole-study findings and limits: Repertoire sampling was restricted to post-peak T cell response timepoints. Seropositive at baseline were only five or six AZD1222 recipients. Spike-specific TCR breadth and depth rose after two AZD1222 doses.

This chain joins TRBV29-1 and TRBJ1-5; TRBD1 is a possible D gene (6 bases). The receptor was derived from an adult in good health. The starting material was peripheral blood, obtained on day 0 of AZD1222 vaccination. CDR3 sequence (DNA): TGCAGCGTTGCCCCAGCAGGGGGCAATCAGCCCCAGCATTTT. It is translated as CSVAPAGGNQPQHF.